This is a list of T cell receptor beta chains from one sample in a study of T cell responses to AZD1222 COVID-19 vaccine. Profiling relied on immunoSEQ multiplex PCR, and the TCRdb table lists in-frame clones only, not all of them. Of under 150,000 clones listed, 90% to 95% are singletons. Sample: peripheral blood, taken on day 0 of AZD1222 vaccination. The receptor source for this set is an adult in good health. Both conserved end residues are part of each CDR3. A D gene is named only where the DNA matches it firmly. Size is omitted from some rows. Given values are once, few, many or a class for expanded clones.

.	.	TRBV12-3/TRBV12-4	TRBJ2-7	CASSSGRGHEQYF	TGTGCCAGCAGTTCAGGTAGGGGACACGAGCAGTACTTC
once	TRBD1	TRBV3-1/TRBV3-2	TRBJ1-1	CASSPLLGQAVTEAFF	TGTGCCAGCAGCCCTCTCCTTGGACAGGCAGTCACTGAAGCTTTCTTT
.	TRBD2	TRBV2	TRBJ2-2	CASRALAGGGGELFF	TGTGCCAGCCGGGCTTTAGCGGGAGGCGGCGGGGAGCTGTTTTTT
.	TRBD1	TRBV19	TRBJ1-5	CASSPRDRGLRNQPQHF	TGTGCCAGTAGTCCCCGGGACAGGGGCCTTCGAAATCAGCCCCAGCATTTT
few	.	TRBV30	TRBJ1-3	CAWRGAARNTIYF	TGTGCCTGGAGGGGGGCTGCTAGGAACACCATATATTTT
.	.	TRBV3-1/TRBV3-2	TRBJ2-7	CASSQDMSRGDEQYF	TGTGCCAGCAGCCAAGATATGAGCAGGGGAGACGAGCAGTACTTC
once	.	TRBV5-6	TRBJ1-2	CASSFGGGGLYGYTF	TGTGCCAGCAGCTTTGGTGGAGGGGGTCTGTATGGCTACACCTTC
.	.	TRBV7-2	TRBJ1-1	CASSFSGFLNTEAFF	TGTGCCAGCAGCTTTTCAGGGTTCCTGAACACTGAAGCTTTCTTT
.	.	TRBV5-1	TRBJ2-6	CASSPRVNSLGANVLTF	TGCGCCAGCAGCCCTAGAGTGAACTCCCTTGGGGCCAACGTCCTGACTTTC
.	TRBD1	TRBV5-1	TRBJ1-5	CASSAGQGNQPQHF	TGCGCCAGCAGCGCCGGACAGGGCAATCAGCCCCAGCATTTT
.	.	TRBV7-6	TRBJ2-5	CASSLGTALGETQYF	TGTGCCAGCAGCTTAGGAACCGCTTTGGGGGAGACCCAGTACTTC
.	TRBD1	TRBV9	TRBJ2-3	CASSARDRGFGTQYF	TGTGCCAGCAGTGCTCGGGACAGGGGTTTTGGGACGCAGTATTTT
.	.	TRBV7-9	TRBJ1-1	CASSLWGQNTEAFF	TGTGCCAGCAGCTTATGGGGACAGAACACTGAAGCTTTCTTT
.	TRBD1	TRBV6-5	TRBJ1-2	CASSYSSMRTGDGYTF	TGTGCCAGCAGTTACTCGAGTATGAGGACAGGGGATGGCTACACCTTC
.	.	TRBV5-8	TRBJ2-2	CASSAGSAGNTGELFF	TGTGCCAGCAGCGCGGGATCAGCTGGGAACACCGGGGAGCTGTTTTTT